A single sample is the source of the 7 T cell receptor beta chains below, sequenced in a study of shared clonotypes between healthy human individuals. The data were produced by immunoSEQ multiplex PCR, yet TCRdb's version contains in-frame clones alone and is incomplete. The data show roughly 1.4 million clones, about 98.5% seen once. The source material was naive CD4+ T cells sorted from blood. As to subset: CD45RA+ positively selected. The source is a man aged 25-45 years in good health.

The gene calls are TRBV5-6 and TRBJ2-1; D not certain. Looked up from germline, CDR1 is SGHDT and CDR2 is YYEEEE. The CDR3 totals 14 residues. The V and J ends lost 5 bases and 6 bases respectively, with 15 bases between them. The CDR3 nucleotides read TGTGCCAGCAGTTTGCCAGGTCGACCCAATGAGCAGTTCTTC. Protein sequence: CASSLPGRPNEQFF.

This rearrangement joins TRBV2 to TRBJ2-2; TRBD2 matches 12 bases. Germline loops: CDR1 SNHLY, CDR2 FYNNEI. This CDR3 spans 18 amino acids. The J segment lost 1 base and the V segment lost 6 bases, leaving 9 bases of the junction unmatched. CDR3 in amino acids: CASRMTSGRIKNTGELFF. The CDR3 coding sequence is TGTGCCAGCAGAATGACTAGCGGGAGAATTAAGAACACCGGGGAGCTGTTTTTT. Full variable domain (remainder filled in from reference TRBV2 and TRBJ2-2): EPEVTQTPSHQVTQMGQEVILRCVPISNHLYFYWYRQILGQKVEFLVSFYNNEISEKSEIFDDQFSVERPDGSNFTLKIRSTKLEDSAMYFCASRMTSGRIKNTGELFFGEGSRLTVL.

This clone was detected only once. The chain has TRBV19 and TRBJ2-7; TRBD1 agrees at 7 bases. J was trimmed by 3 bases and V by 6 bases; bases with no gene match: 2. Germline V gene lookup returns CDR1 LNHDA and CDR2 SQIVND (reference sequence). CDR3 length: 12 amino acids. The CDR3 loop reads CASSGTDYEQYF. The CDR3 region has the DNA TGTGCCAGTAGCGGGACAGACTACGAGCAGTACTTC.

V gene TRBV7-8 combines with J gene TRBJ2-2, with no clear D. This CDR3 has 16 amino acids. CDR1 and CDR2 from the germline V gene are SGHVS and FQNEAQ. Trimming stripped 0 bases from V and 7 bases from J, with 15 bases between. The CDR3 loop is CASSLARIPISGELFF. CDR3 DNA sequence: TGTGCCAGCAGCTTAGCCCGTATTCCTATCAGCGGGGAGCTGTTTTTT.

This rearrangement joins TRBV10-3 to TRBJ2-5, with TRBD2 identical over 12 bases. CDR3 size: 15 residues. Looked up from germline, CDR1 is ENHRY and CDR2 is SYGVKD. The junction had 5 bases not matched to a gene; V was cut back by 4 bases and J by 5 bases. The CDR3 region has the DNA TGTGCCATCAGTGCGACTAGCGGGAGTGGTGAGACCCAGTACTTC. Its translation is CAISATSGSGETQYF.

The chain joins TRBV6-5 to TRBJ1-1; no clear D. This CDR3 has 13 amino acids. CDR1 is MNHEY and CDR2 is SVGAGI in the germline V gene. Deletions cut 1 base from V and 4 bases from J, with 7 bases between. This CDR3 is CASSYYRRTEAFF. CDR3 bases: TGTGCCAGCAGTTACTACCGCCGCACTGAAGCTTTCTTT.

The chain is built from TRBV6-5 and TRBJ2-1; TRBD1 is a possible D gene (6 bases). CDR1 MNHEY and CDR2 SVGAGI come from the germline V gene. Between the trimmed V and J ends, which lost 0 bases and 9 bases, there was a span of 18 bases. The CDR3 runs to 16 residues. The CDR3 reads CASSYSSLEGESEQFF. CDR3 coding DNA: TGTGCCAGCAGTTACTCCTCCCTAGAGGGGGAGAGTGAGCAGTTCTTC.